Each of the 14 T cell receptor beta chains below was sequenced from the same sample in a study of cytomegalovirus exposure and HLA in healthy donors. The PCR had 60 Vbeta and 13 Jbeta primers. Sequenced by immunoSEQ multiplex PCR; TCRdb stores in-frame clones only, minus some. Among some 120,000 clones listed, roughly 70% were seen once. Source material: PBMCs. These receptors originate from a woman aged 40 to 50 in good health and CMV-seropositive.

V gene TRBV28 combines with J gene TRBJ2-2; the match to TRBD1 covers 7 bases. CDR3 length: 16 residues. Trimming removed 5 bases from V and 1 base from J; junction bases left unmatched: 7. Germline V CDR1 and CDR2: MDHEN, SYDVKM. This CDR3 is CASSPGTALNTGELFF. The CDR3 bases are TGTGCCAGCAGTCCCGGGACAGCTTTGAACACCGGGGAGCTGTTTTTT.

The chain uses TRBV2 and TRBJ1-1; D may be TRBD1 (6 bases). The V gene's germline CDR1 is SNHLY and CDR2 FYNNEI. V dropped 5 bases and J dropped 2 bases, with 21 bases sitting between them. CDR3 length: 17 residues. The CDR3 DNA reads as TGTGCCAGCAGTAAAACGAGACTCAGAGGGGGAAACACTGAAGCTTTCTTT. Protein sequence: CASSKTRLRGGNTEAFF.

The V and J genes are TRBV5-1 and TRBJ2-4; possible D gene TRBD1, 6 bases. Trimming shortened V by 6 bases and J by 5 bases, and 6 bases separated the two germline ends. This CDR3 has 11 residues. Germline V CDR1 and CDR2: SGHRS, YFSETQ. The CDR3: CASTGENIQYF. DNA for the CDR3: TGCGCCAGCACAGGGGAAAACATTCAGTACTTC.

This clone has more than one count but fewer than ten. The rearrangement joins TRBV28 to TRBJ1-1; TRBD1 might be the D (5 bases). Germline V CDR1 and CDR2: MDHEN, SYDVKM. The CDR3 has 14 amino acids. V was shortened by 2 bases and J by 6 bases, with 13 bases between the two germline ends. The CDR3 is CASSLAAGWAEAFF. As DNA, the CDR3 is TGTGCCAGCAGTTTAGCTGCAGGGTGGGCTGAAGCTTTCTTT.

V and J are TRBV6-5 and TRBJ2-1; 7 bases map to TRBD2. The ends lost 1 base at V and 3 bases at J; junction bases unmatched: 3. The V gene's germline CDR1 is MNHEY and CDR2 SVGAGI. This CDR3 comprises 15 residues. The CDR3 coding sequence is TGTGCCAGCAGTTACTTGGGGGGGGACTACAATGAGCAGTTCTTC. It encodes CASSYLGGDYNEQFF.

The genes are TRBV7-2 and TRBJ2-7; maybe TRBD2 (6 bases). V was pared by 5 bases and J by 5 bases, with 13 bases between. This CDR3 contains 13 residues. CDR1 is SGHTA and CDR2 is FQGNSA in the germline V gene. The CDR3 is CASSTGGAHEQYF. CDR3 DNA: TGTGCCAGCAGCACCGGGGGTGCCCACGAGCAGTACTTC.

The gene calls are TRBV9 and TRBJ1-1; 10 nucleotides match TRBD1. In germline, CDR1 is SGDLS, CDR2 YYNGEE. Trimming cost V 1 base and J 7 bases; bases outside gene matches: 10. This CDR3 has 16 residues. CDR3 loop: CASSVSATGGFSEAFF. In DNA form, the CDR3 reads TGTGCCAGCAGCGTATCGGCGACAGGGGGCTTTAGTGAAGCTTTCTTT.

The chain has TRBV19 and TRBJ1-2, with TRBD1 identical over 8 bases. V gave up 5 bases and J gave up 8 bases; unmatched junction bases: 13. CDR1 is LNHDA and CDR2 is SQIVND in the germline V gene (reference sequence). The CDR3 is made up of 15 amino acids. The CDR3 nucleotides are TGTGCCAGTAGTTCGAGCGCAGGGGGCGCAGAGGGCTACACCTTC. This sequence encodes CASSSSAGGAEGYTF. The full variable domain, rest sourced from reference TRBV19 and TRBJ1-2, is DGGITQSPKYLFRKEGQNVTLSCEQNLNHDAMYWYRQDPGQGLRLIYYSQIVNDFQKGDIAEGYSVSREKKESFPLTVTSAQKNPTAFYLCASSSSAGGAEGYTFGSGTRLTVV.

V usage is TRBV30 and J usage is TRBJ2-7; 7 bases align to TRBD1. The CDR3 runs to 16 residues. The V and J ends lost 0 bases and 1 base, in that order; junction bases with no gene match: 9. CDR1 and CDR2 (germline): GTSNPN, SVGIG (reference sequence). The CDR3 loop is CAWSVFGPGGSYEQYF. CDR3 DNA: TGTGCCTGGAGTGTATTTGGGCCAGGGGGTTCCTACGAGCAGTACTTC.

This chain connects TRBV18 to TRBJ2-5; D is possibly TRBD1 (6 bases). Germline CDR1 reads KGHSH; CDR2 reads LQKENI. The CDR3 length is 15 residues. Trimming took 0 bases from V and 0 from J, leaving 8 bases between them. The CDR3: CASSPPQGYQETQYF. CDR3 nucleotide sequence: TGTGCCAGCTCACCACCGCAGGGGTACCAAGAGACCCAGTACTTC.

This clone has just a few counts. The chain carries TRBV5-4 and TRBJ2-7; 12 bases align to TRBD2. From germline, CDR1 is SGHNT and CDR2 YYREEE (reference sequence). V shed 4 bases and J 4 bases; nucleotides not matched to a gene: 6. This CDR3 comprises 15 residues. The CDR3 reads CASSPPTSGSYEQYF. CDR3 DNA sequence: TGTGCCAGCAGCCCCCCGACTAGCGGGAGTTACGAGCAGTACTTC.

The chain uses TRBV7-9 and TRBJ1-6; 11 bases match TRBD1. In germline, CDR1 is SEHNR, CDR2 FQNEAQ (reference sequence). This CDR3 has 16 amino acids. V trimming: 5 bases; J trimming: 9 bases; junction bases outside the gene matches: 9. CDR3: CASSLGQGADSSPLHF. As DNA, the CDR3 is TGTGCCAGCAGCCTCGGACAGGGGGCGGACTCTTCACCCCTCCACTTT.

This clone was counted a few times. This rearrangement joins TRBV6-5 to TRBJ2-7; TRBD2 aligns across 8 bases. Germline V gene sequence: CDR1 MNHEY, CDR2 SVGAGI. V shed 5 bases and J 6 bases; nucleotides not matched to a gene: 9. CDR3 length: 14 residues. The CDR3 region is CASSPRGGEAEQYF. The CDR3 coding sequence is TGTGCCAGCAGTCCCCGGGGGGGGGAGGCCGAGCAGTACTTC.

This chain links TRBV5-6 with TRBJ1-1, with D hard to call. The V gene's germline CDR1 is SGHDT and CDR2 YYEEEE. The CDR3 is made up of 13 amino acids. With 6 bases removed from V and 4 bases from J, the gap between germline ends came to 13 bases. The CDR3 sequence: CASTTPEATEAFF. CDR3 coding DNA: TGTGCCAGCACCACGCCGGAGGCCACTGAAGCTTTCTTT. Variable domain in full (rest from reference TRBV5-6 and TRBJ1-1): DAGVTQSPTHLIKTRGQQVTLRCSPKSGHDTVSWYQQALGQGPQFIFQYYEEEERQRGNFPDRFSGHQFPNYSSELNVNALLLGDSALYLCASTTPEATEAFFGQGTRLTVV.